The present T cell receptor beta chain was sequenced within a study of blood T cell repertoires in COVID-19. Study in general: Samples came from the United States, Italy and Spain, spanning acute and convalescent COVID-19. In each case, the material was cDNA or gDNA derived from T cells, B-cell-depleted T cells, or PBMCs.

There are 14 residues in the CDR3. With V trimmed by 5 bases and J by 7 bases, 7 bases remained unmatched. Germline V gives CDR1 LNHDA, CDR2 SQIVND (reference sequence). Authors' processing steps: Nucleated cell counts were estimated from reference gene primer amplification. Profiling relied on immunoSEQ multiplex PCR, and the TCRdb table lists in-frame clones only, not all of them. The DNA gave D and trimming, while V, J and clone size come from that table. This table holds some 150,000 clones, roughly 85% found once. This chain links TRBV19 with TRBJ1-4; the match to TRBD1 covers 7 bases. The sequenced material came from peripheral blood. This TCR was recovered from a man in his forties with acute or convalescent COVID-19. The CDR3 reads CASSWAGGGEKLFF. Written as DNA, the CDR3 is TGTGCCAGTAGTTGGGCAGGGGGAGGTGAAAAACTGTTTTTT.